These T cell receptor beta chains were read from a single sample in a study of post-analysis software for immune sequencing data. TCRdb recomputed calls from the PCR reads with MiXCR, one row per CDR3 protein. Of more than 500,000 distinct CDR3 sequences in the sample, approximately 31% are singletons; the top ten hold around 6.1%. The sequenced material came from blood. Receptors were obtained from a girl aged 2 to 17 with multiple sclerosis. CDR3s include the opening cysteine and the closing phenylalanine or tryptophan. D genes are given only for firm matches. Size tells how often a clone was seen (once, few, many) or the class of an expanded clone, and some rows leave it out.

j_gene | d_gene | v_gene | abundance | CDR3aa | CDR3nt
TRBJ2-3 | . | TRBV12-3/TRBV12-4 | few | CASSLDGQRTDTQYF | TGTGCCAGCAGTTTAGATGGTCAGCGCACAGATACGCAGTATTTT
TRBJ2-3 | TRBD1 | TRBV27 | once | CASSPPLRDRGWTDTQYF | TGTGCCAGCAGTCCGCCCCTCCGGGACAGGGGGTGGACAGATACGCAGTATTTT
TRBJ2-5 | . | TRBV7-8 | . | CASSLVGAGRYQETQYF | TGTGCCAGCAGCTTGGTAGGGGCGGGGCGGTACCAAGAGACCCAGTACTTC
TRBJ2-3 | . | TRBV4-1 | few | CASSQVTRLRGTDTQYF | TGCGCCAGCAGCCAAGTGACTCGTCTAAGGGGCACAGATACGCAGTATTTT
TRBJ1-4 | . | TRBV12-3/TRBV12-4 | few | CASSFMENEKLFF | TGTGCCAGCAGTTTCATGGAGAATGAAAAACTGTTTTTT
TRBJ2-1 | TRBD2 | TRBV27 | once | CASSLRLAGPRRPEQFF | TGTGCCAGCAGCTTAAGACTAGCGGGGCCTCGTCGTCCTGAGCAGTTCTTC
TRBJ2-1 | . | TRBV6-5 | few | CASSYDSEQFF | TGTGCCAGCAGTTATGACAGCGAGCAGTTCTTC
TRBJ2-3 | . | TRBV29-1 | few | CSVGLLDTDTQYF | TGCAGCGTCGGACTTCTAGACACAGATACGCAGTATTTT
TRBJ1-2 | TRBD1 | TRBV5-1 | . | CASSAITGDYGYTF | TGCGCCAGCAGCGCCATTACAGGGGACTATGGCTACACCTTC
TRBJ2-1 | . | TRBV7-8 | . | CASSFNSNNEQFF | TGTGCCAGCAGCTTTAACAGCAACAATGAGCAGTTCTTC
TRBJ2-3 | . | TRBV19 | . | CASSIGDTQYF | TGTGCCAGTAGTATTGGGGATACGCAGTATTTT
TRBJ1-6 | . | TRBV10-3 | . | CAISGRVYNSPLHF | TGTGCCATCAGTGGCAGGGTCTATAATTCACCCCTCCACTTT
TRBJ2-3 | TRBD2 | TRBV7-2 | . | CASSLVGGGLDTQYF | TGTGCCAGCAGCTTAGTAGGCGGGGGGTTGGATACGCAGTATTTT
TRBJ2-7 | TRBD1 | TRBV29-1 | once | CSVKDRGGDYEQYF | TGCAGCGTAAAGGACAGGGGAGGGGATTACGAGCAGTACTTC
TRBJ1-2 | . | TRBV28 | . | CASSLMGRVYGYTF | TGTGCCAGCAGTTTAATGGGCCGGGTTTATGGCTACACCTTC
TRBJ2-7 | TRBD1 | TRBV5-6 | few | CASSRRQGYEQYF | TGTGCCAGCAGTCGACGACAGGGCTACGAGCAGTACTTC
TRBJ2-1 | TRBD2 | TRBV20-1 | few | CSARDRVGGTYNEQFF | TGCAGTGCTAGAGATCGTGTCGGGGGGACCTACAATGAGCAGTTCTTC
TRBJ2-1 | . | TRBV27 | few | CASSLSVYNEQFF | TGTGCCAGCAGTTTATCAGTTTACAATGAGCAGTTCTTC
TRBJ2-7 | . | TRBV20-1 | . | CSARLSGGTAFSYEQYF | TGCAGTGCTAGATTATCAGGCGGGACAGCGTTTTCCTACGAGCAGTACTTC
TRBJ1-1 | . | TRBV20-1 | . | CSASLPGHAGRPAKNTEAFF | TGCAGTGCTTCCCTTCCGGGACATGCAGGACGTCCGGCAAAGAACACTGAAGCTTTCTTT
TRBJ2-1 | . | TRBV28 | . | CASSIGGGSYNEQFF | TGTGCCAGCAGTATTGGAGGGGGCTCCTACAATGAGCAGTTCTTC
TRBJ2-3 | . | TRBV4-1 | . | CASSQYSGSTDTQYF | TGCGCCAGCAGCCAGTATAGCGGAAGCACAGATACGCAGTATTTT
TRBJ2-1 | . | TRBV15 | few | CATSRDFLVQNEQFF | TGTGCCACCAGCAGAGATTTTCTAGTTCAAAATGAGCAGTTCTTC
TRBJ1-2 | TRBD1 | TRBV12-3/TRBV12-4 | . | CASSLTGQGRDGYTF | TGTGCCAGCAGTTTAACGGGACAGGGGAGGGATGGCTACACCTTC
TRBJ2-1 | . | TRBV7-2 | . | CASSLARGGVYNEQFF | TGTGCCAGCAGCTTAGCGCGCGGGGGCGTCTACAATGAGCAGTTCTTC
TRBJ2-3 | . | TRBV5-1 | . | CASSGLGGMTDTQYF | TGCGCCAGCAGCGGTTTAGGGGGTATGACAGATACGCAGTATTTT
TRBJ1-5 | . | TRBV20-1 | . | CSARRLPGSNQPQHF | TGCAGTGCTAGAAGGTTGCCGGGGAGCAATCAGCCCCAGCATTTT
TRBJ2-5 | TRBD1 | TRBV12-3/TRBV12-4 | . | CASTLGGRGQGETQYF | TGTGCCAGCACTCTTGGGGGCAGGGGGCAAGGAGAGACCCAGTACTTC
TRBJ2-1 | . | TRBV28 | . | CASSLWWFNEQFF | TGTGCCAGCAGTTTATGGTGGTTCAATGAGCAGTTCTTC